This entry lists 7 T cell receptor beta chains sequenced from one sample in a study of CD8 T cells in ankylosing spondylitis. TCRdb used MiXCR to reprocess the 5' RACE reads, holding one entry per CDR3 protein. This repertoire shows about 130,000 distinct CDR3 sequences, about a tenth found once; its top ten account for 3% to 4%. Sequences were obtained from blood, either unsorted or a sorted T cell fraction (not recorded which). The receptor set was obtained from a male donor with ankylosing spondylitis or in good health (not recorded which).

This rearrangement joins TRBV6-5 to TRBJ2-3; D uncertain. Germline CDR1 and CDR2: MNHEY and SVGAGI. Trimming removed 4 bases from V and 0 bases from J, with 11 bases in between. This CDR3 is built from 15 residues. The CDR3 sequence is CASSLDHGSTDTQYF. The CDR3 coding sequence is TGTGCCAGCAGTTTGGACCATGGGAGCACAGATACGCAGTATTTT.

Ten or more counts support this clonotype. The V and J genes are TRBV29-1 and TRBJ2-3, with 7 bases that match TRBD1. V shed 0 bases and J 5 bases; nucleotides not matched to a gene: 8. Germline loops: CDR1 SQVTM, CDR2 ANQGSEA. This CDR3 spans 15 amino acids. The CDR3 loop reads CSVEDPRGWQDTQYF. CDR3 DNA sequence: TGCAGCGTTGAAGATCCCAGGGGGTGGCAAGATACGCAGTATTTT.

This clonotype was found many times. This chain links TRBV29-1 with TRBJ2-1, with 8 positions matching TRBD2. The CDR3 extends over 15 amino acids. Unmatched junction bases numbered 11, after V lost 1 base and J lost 9 bases. CDR1 is SQVTM, CDR2 ANQGSEA, per germline. CDR3 coding DNA: TGCAGCGTTGAAGGGGAGCATGGCGGGAGGAGTGAGCAGTTCTTC. Amino acids: CSVEGEHGGRSEQFF.

This clonotype was counted a few times. The V call is TRBV20-1, the J call TRBJ2-3; TRBD2 matches 11 bases. This CDR3 has 16 residues. Germline V lookup: CDR1 DFQATT, CDR2 SNEGSKA (reference sequence). V shed 4 bases and J 6 bases; nucleotides not matched to a gene: 12. The CDR3 region has the DNA TGCAGTGCTAACGGAAATAGCGGGAGGGCCTCCGATACGCAGTATTTT. Protein product: CSANGNSGRASDTQYF.

This clonotype was observed at least ten times. This chain links TRBV20-1 with TRBJ2-1; weak D call: TRBD1 (5 bases). The V gene lost 2 bases and the J gene lost 7 bases, with 18 bases spanning the gap. The CDR3 spans 15 residues. Germline-derived CDR1 and CDR2 are DFQATT and SNEGSKA (reference sequence). The CDR3 region has the DNA TGCAGTGCTAGAACCCCAAGCAGGGCTAGGAATGAGCAGTTCTTC. It specifies CSARTPSRARNEQFF.

A few counts support this clonotype. The chain employs TRBV3-1 and TRBJ2-1; D remains ambiguous. With 1 base removed from V and 7 bases from J, the gap between germline ends came to 8 bases. Germline CDR1 is LGHDT and CDR2 is YNNKEL (reference sequence). This CDR3 comprises 13 residues. CDR3 sequence: CASSQGVFNEQFF. The CDR3 DNA reads TGTGCCAGCAGCCAAGGAGTCTTTAATGAGCAGTTCTTC.

This clonotype occurred a few times. The rearrangement links TRBV20-1 to TRBJ1-5; no reliable D call. This CDR3 has 14 amino acids. V dropped 1 base and J dropped 0 bases, with 7 bases sitting between them. CDR1 is DFQATT and CDR2 is SNEGSKA in the germline V gene (reference sequence). Here the CDR3 reads CSARALGSNQPQHF. The CDR3, as DNA: TGCAGTGCTAGAGCCCTTGGTAGCAATCAGCCCCAGCATTTT.